This paragraph reports one TCR beta chain. Its antigen is currently unknown. The source of the sample is a study of regulatory T cells in long-lasting Graves disease. Regarding the study as a whole: Sample size, which was small, may have reduced accuracy.

iRepertoire HTBI primers and Arm-PCR of CDR3 regions built TCR beta libraries. MiXCR, applied by TCRdb to the multiplex PCR reads, yields one record per CDR3 protein. This sample carries some 280,000 distinct CDR3 sequences, 20% to 25% of them seen once, and the ten largest clones take about 56%. Specified time point: persistent/refractory GD, antithyroid drugs over 5 years with positive TRAb. Extracted RNA from PBMCs served as the source of the TCR library. Per the germline V gene, CDR1 is MNHEY and CDR2 is SVGEGT. The ends were cut back, 6 bases at V and 4 bases at J, with 7 bases in the middle. The CDR3 runs 13 residues.

Specimen: peripheral blood mononuclear cells (PBMCs), collected when the disease was refractory, from a patient treated with antithyroid drugs. The sequence derives from a female donor with Graves disease. V gene TRBV6-2 or TRBV6-3 combines with J gene TRBJ1-6; D is ambiguous. The CDR3 region is CASRQEYNSPLHF. Here the CDR3 DNA reads TGTGCCAGCAGGCAGGAATATAATTCACCCCTCCACTTT.